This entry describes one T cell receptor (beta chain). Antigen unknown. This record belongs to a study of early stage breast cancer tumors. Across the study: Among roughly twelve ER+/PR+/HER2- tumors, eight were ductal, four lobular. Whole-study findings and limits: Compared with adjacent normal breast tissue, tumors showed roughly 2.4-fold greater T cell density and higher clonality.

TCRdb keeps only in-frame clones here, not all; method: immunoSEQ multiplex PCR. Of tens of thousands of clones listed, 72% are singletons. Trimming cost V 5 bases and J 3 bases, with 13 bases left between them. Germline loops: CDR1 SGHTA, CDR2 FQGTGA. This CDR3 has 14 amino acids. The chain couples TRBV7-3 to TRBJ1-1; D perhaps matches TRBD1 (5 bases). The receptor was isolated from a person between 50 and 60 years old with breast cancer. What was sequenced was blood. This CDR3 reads CASSPRRGDTEAFF. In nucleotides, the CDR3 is TGTGCCAGCAGCCCCCGTCGAGGGGACACTGAAGCTTTCTTT.